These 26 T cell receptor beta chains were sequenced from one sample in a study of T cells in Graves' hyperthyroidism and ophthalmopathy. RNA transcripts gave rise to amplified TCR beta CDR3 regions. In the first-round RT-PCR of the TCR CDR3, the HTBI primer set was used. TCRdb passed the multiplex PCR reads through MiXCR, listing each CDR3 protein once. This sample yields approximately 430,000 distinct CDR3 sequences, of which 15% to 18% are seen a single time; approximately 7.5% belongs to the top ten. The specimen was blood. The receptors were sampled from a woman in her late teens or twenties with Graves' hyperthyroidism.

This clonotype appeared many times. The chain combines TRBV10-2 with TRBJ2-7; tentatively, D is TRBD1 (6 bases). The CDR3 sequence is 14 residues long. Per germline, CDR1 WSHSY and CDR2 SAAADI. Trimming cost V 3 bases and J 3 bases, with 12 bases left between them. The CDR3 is CASSDGQSGYEQYF. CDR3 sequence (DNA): TGCGCCAGCAGTGATGGACAGTCTGGCTACGAGCAGTACTTC.

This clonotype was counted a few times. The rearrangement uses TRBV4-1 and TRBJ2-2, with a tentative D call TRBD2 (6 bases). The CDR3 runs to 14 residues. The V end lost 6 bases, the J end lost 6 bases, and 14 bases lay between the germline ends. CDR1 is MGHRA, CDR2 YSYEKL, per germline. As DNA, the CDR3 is TGCGCCAGCAGTCCTTTGGGGGGACCCGGGGAGCTGTTTTTT. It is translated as CASSPLGGPGELFF.

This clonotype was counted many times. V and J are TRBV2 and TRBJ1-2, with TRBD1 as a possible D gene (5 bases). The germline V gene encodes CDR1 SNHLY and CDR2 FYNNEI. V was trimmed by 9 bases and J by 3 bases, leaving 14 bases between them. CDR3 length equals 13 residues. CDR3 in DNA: TGTGCCAGGGAAGTGGGGGAGGACTATGGCTACACCTTC. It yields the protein CAREVGEDYGYTF.

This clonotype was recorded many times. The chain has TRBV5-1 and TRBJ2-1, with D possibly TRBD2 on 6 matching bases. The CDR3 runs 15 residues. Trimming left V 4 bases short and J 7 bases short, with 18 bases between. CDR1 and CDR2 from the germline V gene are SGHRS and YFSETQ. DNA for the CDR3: TGCGCCAGCAGCGCCGGAAGGGCGGGGCGTAATGAGCAGTTCTTC. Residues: CASSAGRAGRNEQFF.

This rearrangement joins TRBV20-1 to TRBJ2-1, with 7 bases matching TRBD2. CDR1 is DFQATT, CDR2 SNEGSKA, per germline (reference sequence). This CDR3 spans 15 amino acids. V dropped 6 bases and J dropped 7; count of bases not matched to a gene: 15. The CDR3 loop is CSAAVGTSAGNEQFF. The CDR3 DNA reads TGCAGTGCCGCAGTGGGAACTAGCGCGGGGAATGAGCAGTTCTTC.

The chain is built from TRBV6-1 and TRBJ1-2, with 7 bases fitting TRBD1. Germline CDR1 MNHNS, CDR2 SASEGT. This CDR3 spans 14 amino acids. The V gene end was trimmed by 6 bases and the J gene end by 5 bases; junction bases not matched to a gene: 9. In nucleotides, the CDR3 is TGTGCCAGCAGGCGCGACAGGGCGGGATATGGCTACACCTTC. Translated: CASRRDRAGYGYTF.

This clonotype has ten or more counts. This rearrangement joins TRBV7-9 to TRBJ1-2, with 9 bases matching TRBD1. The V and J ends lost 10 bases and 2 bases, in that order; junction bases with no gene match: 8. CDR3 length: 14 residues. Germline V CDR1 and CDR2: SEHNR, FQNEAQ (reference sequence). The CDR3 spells CATTDRGVNYGYTF. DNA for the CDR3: TGTGCCACCACTGACAGGGGGGTGAACTATGGCTACACCTTC.

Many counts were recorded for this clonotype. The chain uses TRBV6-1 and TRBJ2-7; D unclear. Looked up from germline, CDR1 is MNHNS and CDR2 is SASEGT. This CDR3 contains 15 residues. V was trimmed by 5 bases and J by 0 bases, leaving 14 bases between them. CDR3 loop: CASSYSSTDSYEQYF. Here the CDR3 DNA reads TGTGCCAGCAGTTACAGTTCTACAGACTCCTACGAGCAGTACTTC.

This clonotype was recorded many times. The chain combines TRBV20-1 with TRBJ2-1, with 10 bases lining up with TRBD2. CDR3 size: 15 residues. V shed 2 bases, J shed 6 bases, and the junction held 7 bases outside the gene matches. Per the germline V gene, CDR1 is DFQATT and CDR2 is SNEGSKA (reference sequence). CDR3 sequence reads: CSARLSGRASNEQFF. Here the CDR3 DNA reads TGCAGTGCTAGACTGAGCGGGAGGGCCTCCAATGAGCAGTTCTTC.

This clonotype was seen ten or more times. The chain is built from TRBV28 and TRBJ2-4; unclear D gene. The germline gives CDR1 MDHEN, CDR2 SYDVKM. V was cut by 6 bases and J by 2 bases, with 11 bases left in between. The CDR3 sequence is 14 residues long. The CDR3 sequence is CASSPAVTKNIQYF. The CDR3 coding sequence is TGTGCCAGCAGCCCGGCGGTTACCAAAAACATTCAGTACTTC.

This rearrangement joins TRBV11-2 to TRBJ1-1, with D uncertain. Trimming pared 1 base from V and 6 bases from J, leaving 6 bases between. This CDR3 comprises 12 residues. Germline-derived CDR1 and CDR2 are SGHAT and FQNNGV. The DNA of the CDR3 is TGTGCCAGCAGCTTAGTTGCACCTGAAGCTTTCTTT. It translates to CASSLVAPEAFF.

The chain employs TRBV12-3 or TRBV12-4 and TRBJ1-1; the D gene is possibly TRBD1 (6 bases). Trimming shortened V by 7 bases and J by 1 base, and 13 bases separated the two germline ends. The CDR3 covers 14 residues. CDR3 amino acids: CASTDQGKNTEAFF. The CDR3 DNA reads TGTGCCAGCACCGACCAGGGGAAGAACACTGAAGCTTTCTTT.

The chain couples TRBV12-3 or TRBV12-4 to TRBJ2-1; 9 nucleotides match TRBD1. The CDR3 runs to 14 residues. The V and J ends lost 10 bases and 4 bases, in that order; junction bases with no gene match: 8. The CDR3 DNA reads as TGTGCCACGTCGGGACAGGGCAAATACAATGAGCAGTTCTTC. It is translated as CATSGQGKYNEQFF.

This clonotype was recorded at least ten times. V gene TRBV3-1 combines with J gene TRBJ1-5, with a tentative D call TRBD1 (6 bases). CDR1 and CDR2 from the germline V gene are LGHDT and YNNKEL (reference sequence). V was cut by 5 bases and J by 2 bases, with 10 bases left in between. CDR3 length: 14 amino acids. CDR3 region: CASSSGTRNQPQHF. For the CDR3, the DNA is TGTGCCAGCAGCTCCGGGACACGCAATCAGCCCCAGCATTTT.

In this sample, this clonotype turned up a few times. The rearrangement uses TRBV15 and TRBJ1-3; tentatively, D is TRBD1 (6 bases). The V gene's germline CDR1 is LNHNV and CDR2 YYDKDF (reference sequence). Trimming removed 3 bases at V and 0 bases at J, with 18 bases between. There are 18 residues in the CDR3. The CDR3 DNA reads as TGTGCCACCAGCAGGGTTGGGGGGGGCCGAAGCTCTGGAAACACCATATATTTT. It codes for CATSRVGGGRSSGNTIYF. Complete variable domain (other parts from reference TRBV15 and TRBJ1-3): DAMVIQNPRYQVTQFGKPVTLSCSQTLNHNVMYWYQQKSSQAPKLLFHYYDKDFNNEADTPDNFQSRRPNTSFCFLDIRSPGLGDTAMYLCATSRVGGGRSSGNTIYFGEGSWLTVV.

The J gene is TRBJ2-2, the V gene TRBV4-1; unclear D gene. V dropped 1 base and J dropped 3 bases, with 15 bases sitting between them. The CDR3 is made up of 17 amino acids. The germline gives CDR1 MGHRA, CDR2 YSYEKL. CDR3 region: CASSQGPVREYTGELFF. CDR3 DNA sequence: TGCGCCAGCAGCCAAGGACCCGTCCGAGAGTACACCGGGGAGCTGTTTTTT.

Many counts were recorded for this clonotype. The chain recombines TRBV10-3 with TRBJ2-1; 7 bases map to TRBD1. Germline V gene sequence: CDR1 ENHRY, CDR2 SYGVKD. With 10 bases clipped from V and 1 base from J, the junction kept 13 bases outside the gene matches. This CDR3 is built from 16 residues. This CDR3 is CATSTGDGRSYNEQFF. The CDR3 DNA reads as TGTGCCACCAGCACAGGGGACGGACGTTCCTACAATGAGCAGTTCTTC.

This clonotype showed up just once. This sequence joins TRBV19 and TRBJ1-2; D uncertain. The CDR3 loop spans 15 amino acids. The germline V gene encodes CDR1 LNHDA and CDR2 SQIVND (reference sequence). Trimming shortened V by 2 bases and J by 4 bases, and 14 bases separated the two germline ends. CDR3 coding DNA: TGTGCCAGTAGTATAAAGCCGGGAGGCCTCTATGGCTACACCTTC. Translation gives CASSIKPGGLYGYTF.

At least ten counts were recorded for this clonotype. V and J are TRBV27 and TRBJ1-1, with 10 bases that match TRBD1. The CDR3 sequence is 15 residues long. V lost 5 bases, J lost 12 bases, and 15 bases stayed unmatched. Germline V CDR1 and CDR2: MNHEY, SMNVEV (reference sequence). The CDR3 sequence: CASSPRMFGQGGPFF. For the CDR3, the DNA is TGTGCCAGCAGTCCCAGGATGTTTGGACAGGGGGGTCCTTTCTTT.

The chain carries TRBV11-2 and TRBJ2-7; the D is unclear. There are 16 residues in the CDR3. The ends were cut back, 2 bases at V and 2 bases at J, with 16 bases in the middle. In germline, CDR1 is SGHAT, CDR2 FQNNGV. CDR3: CASSLRPVPAPYEQYF. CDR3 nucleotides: TGTGCCAGCAGCTTACGGCCAGTGCCTGCGCCCTACGAGCAGTACTTC.

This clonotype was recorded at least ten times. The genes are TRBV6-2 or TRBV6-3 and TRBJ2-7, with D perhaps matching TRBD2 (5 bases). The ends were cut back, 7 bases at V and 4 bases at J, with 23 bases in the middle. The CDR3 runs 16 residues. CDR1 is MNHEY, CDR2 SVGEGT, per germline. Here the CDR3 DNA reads TGTGCCAGCACTTCTCTTGGAGAGGGTTCAGCTTACGAGCAGTACTTC. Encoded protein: CASTSLGEGSAYEQYF.

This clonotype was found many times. Here the CDR3 DNA reads TGTGCCAGTAGTATACGGGGCACGGCCGGCGAGCAGTACTTC. The encoded protein is CASSIRGTAGEQYF. The chain recombines TRBV19 with TRBJ2-7; either TRBD1 or TRBD2 may fit D (5 bases each). Germline V gene lookup returns CDR1 LNHDA and CDR2 SQIVND (reference sequence). The CDR3 sequence is 14 residues long. V lost 2 bases and J 6 bases, leaving 14 bases between the germline ends.

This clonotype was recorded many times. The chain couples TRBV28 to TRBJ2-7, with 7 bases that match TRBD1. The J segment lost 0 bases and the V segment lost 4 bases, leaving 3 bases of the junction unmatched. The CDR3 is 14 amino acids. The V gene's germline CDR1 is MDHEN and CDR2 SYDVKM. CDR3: CASSSGQYSYEQYF. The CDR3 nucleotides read TGTGCCAGCAGTTCGGGACAGTACTCCTACGAGCAGTACTTC.

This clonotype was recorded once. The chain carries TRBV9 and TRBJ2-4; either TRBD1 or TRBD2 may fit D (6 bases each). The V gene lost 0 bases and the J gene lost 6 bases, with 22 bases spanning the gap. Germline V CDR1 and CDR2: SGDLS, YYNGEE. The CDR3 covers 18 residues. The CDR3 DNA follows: TGTGCCAGCAGCGTAGGGAGGGGCGCAGGGGTTCTAGGAAACATTCAGTACTTC. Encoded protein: CASSVGRGAGVLGNIQYF.

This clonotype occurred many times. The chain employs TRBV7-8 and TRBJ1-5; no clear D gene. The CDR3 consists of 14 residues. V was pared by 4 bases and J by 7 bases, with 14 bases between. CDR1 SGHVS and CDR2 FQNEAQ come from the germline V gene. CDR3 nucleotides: TGTGCCAGCAGCTCATTCCCAGGCGGGCAGCCCCAGCATTTT. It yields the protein CASSSFPGGQPQHF.

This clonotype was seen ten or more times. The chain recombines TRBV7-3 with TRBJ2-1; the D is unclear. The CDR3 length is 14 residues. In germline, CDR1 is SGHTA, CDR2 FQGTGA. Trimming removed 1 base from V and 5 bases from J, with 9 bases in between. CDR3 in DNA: TGTGCCAGCAGCTTAATGGGTGTCGACAATGAGCAGTTCTTC. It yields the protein CASSLMGVDNEQFF.